Shown below are 32 T cell receptor beta chains from a single sample sequenced in a study of blood T cell repertoires in COVID-19. The assay was immunoSEQ multiplex PCR, and TCRdb's table has in-frame clones only and misses some. The data contain about 180,000 clones, roughly nine tenths of them seen just once; the ten biggest clones take up about 20%. The sample was peripheral blood. The receptor source for this set is a man aged 65 to 79 with active or convalescent COVID-19.

This clone has just one count. The DNA of the CDR3 is TGTGCCAGCAGCGCTGGACAGGGAAACACTGAAGCTTTCTTT. Its translation is CASSAGQGNTEAFF. The chain is built from TRBV11-2 and TRBJ1-1; TRBD1 matches at 8 bases. The CDR3 is 14 amino acids. The trim removed 5 bases at V and 2 bases at J, leaving 4 bases unmatched. CDR1 is SGHAT and CDR2 is FQNNGV in the germline V gene.

The chain carries TRBV10-1 and TRBJ1-1; 8 positions match TRBD1. With 6 bases clipped from V and 5 bases from J, the junction kept 5 bases outside the gene matches. The CDR3 length is 13 residues. Germline V gene lookup returns CDR1 WNHNN and CDR2 SYGVQD (reference sequence). The CDR3 spells CASRETGGTEAFF. DNA for the CDR3: TGCGCCAGCAGAGAAACAGGGGGTACTGAAGCTTTCTTT.

The genes are TRBV7-3 and TRBJ2-7; 8 bases map to TRBD2. The CDR3 totals 14 residues. The ends lost 5 bases at V and 3 bases at J; junction bases unmatched: 6. From germline, CDR1 is SGHTA and CDR2 FQGTGA. CDR3: CASSPAGGYYEQYF. The CDR3 DNA sequence: TGTGCCAGCAGCCCGGCGGGGGGCTACTACGAGCAGTACTTC.

CDR3: CASSSQVGGAYEQYF. CDR3 bases: TGTGCCAGCAGCTCTCAAGTCGGAGGGGCCTACGAGCAGTACTTC. J is TRBJ2-7 and V is TRBV6-5; perhaps TRBD2 as D (6 bases). Trimming removed 6 bases at V and 2 bases at J, with 17 bases between. The CDR3 consists of 15 residues. Germline CDR1 MNHEY, CDR2 SVGAGI.

This chain joins TRBV7-2 and TRBJ2-7; D possibly corresponds to TRBD1 (6 bases). CDR1 and CDR2 (germline): SGHTA, FQGNSA. This CDR3 is 15 amino acids long. Trimming took off 3 bases at V and 2 bases at J, with 14 bases between the two ends. The CDR3 DNA is TGTGCCAGCAGCTTTGTCGGGACATCAACCTACGAGCAGTACTTC. It is translated as CASSFVGTSTYEQYF.

This sequence joins TRBV6-5 and TRBJ2-7, with 10 bases identical to TRBD1. CDR1 and CDR2 from the germline V gene are MNHEY and SVGAGI. Trimming at V came to 2 bases and at J to 2 bases, leaving 3 bases not matched to a gene. The length of the CDR3 is 15 residues. The CDR3 DNA sequence: TGTGCCAGCAGTTACCGGGACAGGGGCACCTACGAGCAGTACTTC. Translation gives CASSYRDRGTYEQYF.

This clone was observed a single time. The chain employs TRBV5-6 and TRBJ1-4; the D gene is possibly TRBD1 (5 bases). The length of the CDR3 is 15 residues. In germline, CDR1 is SGHDT, CDR2 YYEEEE. Trimming shortened V by 4 bases and J by 2 bases, and 12 bases separated the two germline ends. The CDR3 DNA follows: TGTGCCAGCAGCCCGCAGGGTTTCACTAATGAAAAACTGTTTTTT. This translates into CASSPQGFTNEKLFF.

CDR3 coding DNA: TGTGCCAGCTCACTGGACAGGGGGACTGAAGCTTTCTTT. Translated, it gives CASSLDRGTEAFF. This chain connects TRBV18 to TRBJ1-1; 10 nucleotides line up with TRBD1. With 4 bases clipped from V and 5 bases from J, the junction kept 1 base outside the gene matches. CDR1 and CDR2 (germline): KGHSH, LQKENI. This CDR3 is built from 13 residues.

The gene calls are TRBV28 and TRBJ2-6; TRBD1 matches 10 bases. The CDR3 runs to 17 residues. Trimming took 4 bases from V and 3 from J; bases not matched to a gene: 6. Germline V gives CDR1 MDHEN, CDR2 SYDVKM. The CDR3 protein is CASSSMTGGSGANVLTF. The CDR3 nucleotides read TGTGCCAGCAGTTCCATGACAGGGGGCAGTGGGGCCAACGTCCTGACTTTC.

The chain joins TRBV6-2 or TRBV6-3 to TRBJ2-5; 9 bases agree with TRBD1. V gave up 5 bases and J gave up 6 bases; unmatched junction bases: 7. Germline V gene data show CDR1 as MNHEY and CDR2 as SVGEGT. The CDR3 has 14 amino acids. The CDR3 reads CASSPEDRGKTQYF. CDR3 nucleotide sequence: TGTGCCAGCAGTCCCGAGGACAGGGGAAAGACCCAGTACTTC.

V is TRBV18 and J is TRBJ2-5; TRBD1 agrees at 8 bases. V shed 4 bases, J shed 4 bases, and the junction held 8 bases outside the gene matches. In germline, CDR1 is KGHSH, CDR2 LQKENI. The CDR3 runs 15 residues. This CDR3 reads CASSLLTGARETQYF. The CDR3 DNA follows: TGTGCCAGCTCACTATTGACAGGGGCCAGAGAGACCCAGTACTTC. The full variable domain, with the rest looked up from reference TRBV18 and TRBJ2-5, is NAGVMQNPRHLVRRRGQEARLRCSPMKGHSHVYWYRQLPEEGLKFMVYLQKENIIDESGMPKERFSAEFPKEGPSILRIQQVVRGDSAAYFCASSLLTGARETQYFGPGTRLLVL.

V and J are TRBV7-9 and TRBJ1-3; 7 nucleotides align to TRBD1. The junction had 13 bases not matched to a gene; V was cut back by 5 bases and J by 0 bases. This CDR3 spans 18 amino acids. Germline loops: CDR1 SEHNR, CDR2 FQNEAQ (reference sequence). The CDR3 loop is CASSPLRTGAVSGNTIYF. CDR3 DNA sequence: TGTGCCAGCAGCCCCCTTCGGACAGGCGCCGTCTCTGGAAACACCATATATTTT.

The chain links TRBV7-9 to TRBJ1-1; the match to TRBD1 covers 7 bases. This CDR3 has 15 amino acids. The trim removed 5 bases at V and 5 bases at J, leaving 11 bases unmatched. CDR1 is SEHNR, CDR2 FQNEAQ, per germline (reference sequence). The CDR3 is CASSPPDRVYTEAFF. CDR3 nucleotide sequence: TGTGCCAGCAGCCCCCCCGACAGGGTGTATACTGAAGCTTTCTTT.

A remark on this clone: Germline and junction disagree at one end, which may indicate a read error. The V and J genes are TRBV5-1 and TRBJ2-6, with D possibly TRBD1 on 5 matching bases. The CDR3 spans 16 residues. Germline CDR1 reads SGHRS; CDR2 reads YFSETQ. The CDR3 sequence is CASIDSPSSGANVLTF. Here the CDR3 DNA reads TGCGCCAGCATTGACTCCCCTTCCTCTGGGGCCAACGTCCTAACTTTC.

The chain couples TRBV19 to TRBJ2-1, with TRBD2 identical over 9 bases. Germline CDR1 is LNHDA and CDR2 is SQIVND (reference sequence). V dropped 6 bases and J dropped 0; count of bases not matched to a gene: 3. The CDR3 contains 15 residues. CDR3 bases: TGTGCCAGTAGCCTTAGCGGGAGCTCCTACAATGAGCAGTTCTTC. Protein: CASSLSGSSYNEQFF.

The genes are TRBV2 and TRBJ1-1; D is possibly TRBD1 (5 bases). Germline CDR1 and CDR2: SNHLY and FYNNEI. This CDR3 is built from 14 residues. Trimming pared 4 bases from V and 6 bases from J, leaving 15 bases between. The CDR3 region has the DNA TGTGCCAGCAGTGGGTCTCTGGGGCGTGCTGAAGCTTTCTTT. Its translation: CASSGSLGRAEAFF.

The chain uses TRBV6-5 and TRBJ1-1; no reliable D call. V dropped 5 bases and J dropped 2 bases, with 9 bases sitting between them. Germline V gives CDR1 MNHEY, CDR2 SVGAGI. The CDR3 runs 13 residues. CDR3 nucleotide sequence: TGTGCCAGCAGTCCCCAGATTAACACTGAAGCTTTCTTT. Its protein product is CASSPQINTEAFF.

The chain uses TRBV7-6 and TRBJ2-3, with D perhaps TRBD2 (6 bases). This CDR3 has 13 amino acids. Trimming left V 4 bases short and J 8 bases short, with 13 bases between. CDR1 and CDR2 from the germline V gene are SGHVS and FNYEAQ. The CDR3 loop is CASSSQGGSTQYF. CDR3 bases: TGTGCCAGCAGCTCCCAGGGAGGAAGTACGCAGTATTTT.

The chain joins TRBV10-2 to TRBJ1-2, with a possible D match to TRBD1 (6 bases). Germline lookup yields CDR1 WSHSY and CDR2 SAAADI. The CDR3 loop spans 14 amino acids. V was cut by 6 bases and J by 8 bases, with 19 bases left in between. CDR3 DNA sequence: TGCGCCAGCAGCCCCGAAGGGCAGGGGAGAGGCTACACCTTC. Translating it yields CASSPEGQGRGYTF.

The chain combines TRBV24-1 with TRBJ1-5, with unresolved D. CDR1 and CDR2 from the germline V gene are KGHDR and SFDVKD. CDR3 size: 16 residues. Deletions cut 4 bases from V and 0 bases from J, with 12 bases between. The CDR3 here is CATSEKTEYSNQPQHF. The CDR3 DNA reads TGTGCCACCAGTGAGAAGACGGAGTATAGCAATCAGCCCCAGCATTTT.

The chain is built from TRBV28 and TRBJ2-7; D not resolved. Germline CDR1 reads MDHEN; CDR2 reads SYDVKM. The CDR3 is 14 residues long. V dropped 6 bases and J dropped 2 bases, with 14 bases sitting between them. The DNA of the CDR3 is TGTGCCAGCAGACCGACCCGGGTCACCTACGAGCAGTACTTC. Translation: CASRPTRVTYEQYF.

The gene calls are TRBV7-2 and TRBJ1-1; TRBD1 is a possible D gene (5 bases). This CDR3 spans 13 amino acids. V was shortened by 9 bases and J by 3 bases, with 14 bases between the two germline ends. CDR1 is SGHTA, CDR2 FQGNSA, per germline. CDR3 coding DNA: TGTGCCAGTCGGGGGGTAGGTGACACTGAAGCTTTCTTT. Its translation is CASRGVGDTEAFF.

This clone occurred once. This chain connects TRBV7-2 to TRBJ2-7; weak D call: TRBD1 (6 bases). Germline-derived CDR1 and CDR2 are SGHTA and FQGNSA. The CDR3 has 13 amino acids. The V gene lost 5 bases and the J gene lost 2 bases, with 10 bases spanning the gap. For the CDR3, the DNA is TGTGCCAGCAGCAAAGACAGGCCCTACGAGCAGTACTTC. Translated, it gives CASSKDRPYEQYF.

This chain connects TRBV7-9 to TRBJ2-3, with 9 bases aligning to TRBD1. CDR3 length: 16 residues. The junction had 9 bases not matched to a gene; V was cut back by 4 bases and J by 4 bases. The germline V gene has CDR1 SEHNR and CDR2 FQNEAQ (reference sequence). The DNA of the CDR3 is TGTGCCAGCAGCTCGGACAGGGGACGGGCCTCAGATACGCAGTATTTT. It encodes CASSSDRGRASDTQYF.

The rearrangement uses TRBV30 and TRBJ2-5, with TRBD2 matching over 11 bases. CDR3 length: 15 residues. Germline V lookup: CDR1 GTSNPN, CDR2 SVGIG (reference sequence). V shed 3 bases, J shed 4 bases, and the junction held 7 bases outside the gene matches. DNA for the CDR3: TGTGCCTGGAGGTTAGCGGGGGGGCTAGGAGAGACCCAGTACTTC. Protein product: CAWRLAGGLGETQYF.

This clone was counted a single time. This chain links TRBV27 with TRBJ2-7, with 7 bases that match TRBD2. Germline CDR1 and CDR2: MNHEY and SMNVEV (reference sequence). The CDR3 spans 17 residues. The trim removed 0 bases at V and 0 bases at J, leaving 8 bases unmatched. The CDR3 sequence is CASSLSLGGGYSYEQYF. Written as DNA, the CDR3 is TGTGCCAGCAGTTTATCTCTGGGCGGGGGTTACTCCTACGAGCAGTACTTC.

J is TRBJ2-7 and V is TRBV5-7; TRBD1 matches at 8 bases. TRBV5-7 is an ORF, with its function uncertain. CDR3 size: 16 residues. Germline trimming cut 1 base from V and 3 bases from J; bases unmatched to any gene: 9. The CDR3 sequence: CASSLNRRDRGYEQYF. Written as DNA, the CDR3 is TGTGCCAGCAGCTTGAACCGCCGAGACAGGGGCTACGAGCAGTACTTC.

V usage is TRBV5-1 and J usage is TRBJ2-1; 9 positions agree with TRBD2. V dropped 0 bases and J dropped 2; count of bases not matched to a gene: 3. This CDR3 has 16 amino acids. Germline lookup yields CDR1 SGHRS and CDR2 YFSETQ. For the CDR3, the DNA is TGCGCCAGCAGCTTGGATGGCGGGGGGGCCTACAATGAGCAGTTCTTC. This gives the protein CASSLDGGGAYNEQFF.

The chain carries TRBV11-2 and TRBJ1-1; tentatively, D is TRBD1 (6 bases). Trimming took 3 bases from V and 11 from J, leaving 19 bases between them. CDR3 length: 14 residues. Germline lookup yields CDR1 SGHAT and CDR2 FQNNGV. Here the CDR3 DNA reads TGTGCCAGCAGCTTTGAGTACAGGGCGAGTAATGCTTTCTTT. It codes for CASSFEYRASNAFF. Using reference TRBV11-2 and TRBJ1-1 for the parts outside the CDR3, the full variable domain is EAGVAQSPRYKIIEKRQSVAFWCNPISGHATLYWYQQILGQGPKLLIQFQNNGVVDDSQLPKDRFSAERLKGVDSTLKIQPAKLEDSAVYLCASSFEYRASNAFFGQGTRLTVV.

This clone was counted once. The chain couples TRBV7-2 to TRBJ2-7; unclear D gene. Germline V gene sequence: CDR1 SGHTA, CDR2 FQGNSA. Trimming removed 1 base from V and 2 bases from J, with 12 bases in between. The CDR3 consists of 15 residues. In DNA form, the CDR3 reads TGTGCCAGCAGCTTAGGTCAGGCCAGAACCTACGAGCAGTACTTC. Its translation is CASSLGQARTYEQYF.

The chain has TRBV27 and TRBJ1-1; no firm D call. The length of the CDR3 is 12 residues. V was shortened by 6 bases and J by 5 bases, with 10 bases between the two germline ends. CDR1 is MNHEY, CDR2 SMNVEV, per germline (reference sequence). The CDR3 nucleotides read TGTGCCAGCAGGCGCGGTGATACTGAAGCTTTCTTT. It translates to CASRRGDTEAFF.

The V call is TRBV13, the J call TRBJ2-3; the D gene is possibly TRBD2 (5 bases). CDR1 PRHDT and CDR2 FYEKMQ come from the germline V gene (reference sequence). The CDR3 extends over 16 amino acids. Between the trimmed V and J ends, which lost 5 bases and 0 bases, there was a span of 15 bases. Here the CDR3 reads CASSARGASSTDTQYF. The CDR3 DNA reads as TGTGCCAGCAGCGCCCGGGGAGCTTCTAGCACAGATACGCAGTATTTT.